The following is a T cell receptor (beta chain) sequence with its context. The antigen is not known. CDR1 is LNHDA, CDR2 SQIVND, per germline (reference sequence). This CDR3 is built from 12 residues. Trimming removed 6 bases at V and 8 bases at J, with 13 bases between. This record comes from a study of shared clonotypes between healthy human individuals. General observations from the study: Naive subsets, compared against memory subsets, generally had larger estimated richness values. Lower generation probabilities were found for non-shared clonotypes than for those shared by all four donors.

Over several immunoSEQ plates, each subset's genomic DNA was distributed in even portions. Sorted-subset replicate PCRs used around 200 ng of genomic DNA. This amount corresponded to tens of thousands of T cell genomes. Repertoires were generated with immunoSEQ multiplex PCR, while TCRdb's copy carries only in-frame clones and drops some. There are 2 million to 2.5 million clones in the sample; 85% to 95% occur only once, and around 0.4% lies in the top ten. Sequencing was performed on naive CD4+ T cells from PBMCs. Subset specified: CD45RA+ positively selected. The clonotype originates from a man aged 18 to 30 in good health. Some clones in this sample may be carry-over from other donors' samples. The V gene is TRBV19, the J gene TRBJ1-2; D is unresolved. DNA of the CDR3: TGTGCCAGTAGCGACCGGGGAGGAGGCTACACCTTC. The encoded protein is CASSDRGGGYTF.